The TCR beta chain under discussion was sequenced for a study of shared clonotypes between healthy human individuals. Naive CD8 isolation took CD45RO-negative cells positively selected for CCR7 and excluded terminally differentiated effector memory CD45RA+ cells. Adults of Caucasian background living in Nashville, Tennessee made up all donors. General observations from the study: When compared with the clonotypes that were shared by all four sorted-subset donors, the non-shared clonotypes turned out to have lower generation probabilities. Sampling included only blood; tissue repertoires likely differ. Donor scarcity curtailed the genetic and exposure-history diversity represented herein.

The CDR3 contains 15 residues. Germline V gene sequence: CDR1 MDHEN, CDR2 SYDVKM. V shed 1 base and J shed 5 bases, with 12 bases lying between them. Clones were read by immunoSEQ multiplex PCR, and TCRdb kept only the in-frame ones, dropping some. The table includes about 2.1 million clones, about 93% detected once. A note on this clone: As yet, its antigen is unknown.

Sequences were obtained from naive CD8+ T cells from PBMCs. The source of this sequence is a man aged 18 to 29 in good health. Some clones in this sample may be carry-over from other donors' samples. The chain links TRBV28 to TRBJ1-5; the D gene is possibly TRBD1 (6 bases). Here the CDR3 DNA reads TGTGCCAGCAGTTTATTATCAGGGGTCCATCAGCCCCAGCATTTT. It is translated as CASSLLSGVHQPQHF.